The following is a TCR beta chain sequence with its context. This entry is derived from a study of Ad26.COV2.S vaccination and SARS-CoV-2 variants. Generated by immunoSEQ multiplex PCR, the TCRdb table keeps only in-frame clones and is missing some. This sample has hundreds of thousands of clones, with about 80% found just once. Treatment reported: roughly 20 received Ad26.COV2.S at low or high dose, single or two shots; roughly five received placebo; per-sample allocation not given. Specimens were obtained on day 63 following the first vaccine or placebo injection. This adult donor, from Boston, was 18-55 years old. An Ad26 vector expressing Wuhan-strain SARS-CoV-2 spike constituted the vaccine. V dropped 7 bases and J dropped 1 base, with 16 bases sitting between them. Germline assignment: CDR1 MNHEY and CDR2 SVGAGI. The CDR3 has 15 residues.

V and J are TRBV6-5 and TRBJ1-1; D remains unclear. The TCR sequence derives from a person between 18 and 65 years old who received the Ad26.COV2.S COVID-19 vaccine or a placebo. Sample: peripheral blood, taken in a trial of Ad26.COV2.S vaccine versus placebo. The CDR3 region is CASILMVSTNTEAFF. Here the CDR3 DNA reads TGTGCCAGCATCCTAATGGTTTCGACGAACACTGAAGCTTTCTTT.